This entry is about one TCR beta chain. Its antigen is not identified. TCRdb's copy holds only in-frame clones and misses some; the assay was immunoSEQ multiplex PCR. The table shows 30,000 or so clones, with under 75% occurring only once. In germline, CDR1 is SNHLY, CDR2 FYNNEI. V dropped 2 bases and J dropped 1 base, with 5 bases sitting between them. CDR3 length: 13 amino acids. The source of the sample is a study of vaccination effects on CD4 cells after COVID-19. About the study: Post-vaccine specimens arrived a median 72 days past the second dose. Findings of the study overall: Clones arising from infection and from vaccination showed marked clonal contraction late after vaccination. Healthy vaccine recipients' vaccine-induced clones were almost all SARS-CoV-2 mono-reactive.

Antigen-specific CD4+ T cells were expanded with viral peptide pools in the ViraFEST assay before sequencing. CD4+ T cells were isolated after about nine days of culture. Each person got two doses of an mRNA SARS-CoV-2 vaccine, BNT162b2 or mRNA-1273. Cultures got half-medium changes with IL-2 on days 3 and 7. The rearrangement uses TRBV2 and TRBJ1-1; D ambiguous. The receptor was derived from a human donor who received a COVID-19 vaccine. The sequencing used CD4+ T cells from PBMCs cultured with HCoV-229E spike peptides, collected after COVID-19 vaccination. In DNA form, the CDR3 reads TGTGCCAGCAGTGAAACCGAGAACACTGAAGCTTTCTTT. Translated, it gives CASSETENTEAFF. Combining the CDR3 with reference TRBV2 and TRBJ1-1 gives the whole variable domain EPEVTQTPSHQVTQMGQEVILRCVPISNHLYFYWYRQILGQKVEFLVSFYNNEISEKSEIFDDQFSVERPDGSNFTLKIRSTKLEDSAMYFCASSETENTEAFFGQGTRLTVV.